The sequence of this TCR beta chain was determined in a study of T cell repertoires in cytomegalovirus infection. Study in general: The authors used CMV epitopes that were HLA-C-restricted (recently identified) and HLA-B-restricted (well studied). Public signatures in TCR beta pointed to CMV infection and matching HLA type. General study findings and limits: Accumulated public TCR beta family frequency recognized individuals carrying CMV together with the relevant HLA.

This clonotype has a handful of counts. What it binds is unknown. A single record per CDR3 protein comes from TCRdb applying MiXCR to the reads. The sample includes around 900,000 distinct CDR3 sequences, around 30% of them seen just once. The origin of this receptor is a human donor in good health (CMV status not recorded). Some clones in this sample may be carry-over from other donors' samples. The source material was cultured CD8+ T cells from PBMCs, sampled from culture after CMV antigen stimulation.

CDR3 bases: TGCAGTGCCCCTTCGGCTGGCGGGGGGGGATCAAACACAGATACGCAGTATTTT. Protein: CSAPSAGGGGSNTDTQYF. V and J are TRBV20-1 and TRBJ2-3; the match to TRBD2 covers 9 bases. This CDR3 spans 18 amino acids. Germline CDR1 is DFQATT and CDR2 is SNEGSKA (reference sequence). Trimming took 6 bases from V and 2 from J; bases not matched to a gene: 18.